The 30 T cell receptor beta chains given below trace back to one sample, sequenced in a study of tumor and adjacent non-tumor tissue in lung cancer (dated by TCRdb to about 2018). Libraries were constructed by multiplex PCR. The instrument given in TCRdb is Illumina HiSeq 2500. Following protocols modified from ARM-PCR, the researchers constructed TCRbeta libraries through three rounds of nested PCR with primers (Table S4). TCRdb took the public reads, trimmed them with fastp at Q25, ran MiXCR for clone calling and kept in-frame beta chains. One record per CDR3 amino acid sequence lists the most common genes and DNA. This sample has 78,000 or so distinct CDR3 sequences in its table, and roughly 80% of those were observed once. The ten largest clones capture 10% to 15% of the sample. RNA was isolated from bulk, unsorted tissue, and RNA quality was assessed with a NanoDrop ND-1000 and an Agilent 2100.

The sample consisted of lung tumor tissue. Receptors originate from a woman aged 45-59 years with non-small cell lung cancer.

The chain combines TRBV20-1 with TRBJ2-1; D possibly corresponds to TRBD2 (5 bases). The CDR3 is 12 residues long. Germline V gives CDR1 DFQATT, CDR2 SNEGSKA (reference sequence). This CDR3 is CSAIDMEDEQFF. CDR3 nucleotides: TGCAGCGCGATTGATATGGAGGATGAGCAGTTCTTC.

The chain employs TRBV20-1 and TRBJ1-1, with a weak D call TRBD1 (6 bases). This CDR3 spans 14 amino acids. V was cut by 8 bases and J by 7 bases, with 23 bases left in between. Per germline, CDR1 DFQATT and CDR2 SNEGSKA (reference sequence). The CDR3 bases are TGCAGTACAAAAGGGGGGCGTTCGGACATTGAAGCTTTCTTT. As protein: CSTKGGRSDIEAFF.

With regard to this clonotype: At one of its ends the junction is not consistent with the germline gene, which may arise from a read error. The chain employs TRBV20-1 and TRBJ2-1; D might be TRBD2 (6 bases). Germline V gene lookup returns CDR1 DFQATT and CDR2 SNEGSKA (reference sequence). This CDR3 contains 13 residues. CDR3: CSAEPGLDNEQFF. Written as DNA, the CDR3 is TGCAGTGCTGAACCGGGACTCGACAATGAACAGTTCTTC.

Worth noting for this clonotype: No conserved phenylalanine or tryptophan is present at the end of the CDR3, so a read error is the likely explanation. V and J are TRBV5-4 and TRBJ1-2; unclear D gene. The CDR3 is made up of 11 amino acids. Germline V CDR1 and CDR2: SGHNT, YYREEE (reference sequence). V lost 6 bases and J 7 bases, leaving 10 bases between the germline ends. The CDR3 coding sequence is TGTGCCAGCAACGGCTCGGGTGGCTACACCTTA. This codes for CASNGSGGYTL.

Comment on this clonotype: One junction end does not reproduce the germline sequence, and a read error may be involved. The DNA of the CDR3 is TGTAGCGCTGAGGCCCTGCAGGGTTACACTGAAGCTTTCTTT. Its translation: CSAEALQGYTEAFF. This sequence joins TRBV29-1 and TRBJ1-1, with a tentative D call TRBD1 (5 bases). The CDR3 consists of 14 residues. Germline V gene lookup returns CDR1 SQVTM and CDR2 ANQGSEA.

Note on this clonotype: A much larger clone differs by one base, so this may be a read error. The CDR3 spells CATAQGQGPYGNTF. DNA of the CDR3: TGTGCCACCGCTCAAGGACAAGGCCCCTATGGCAACACCTTC. The V gene is TRBV24-1, the J gene TRBJ1-2; possibly TRBD1 for D (5 bases). The CDR3 is made up of 14 amino acids. Germline values: CDR1 KGHDR, CDR2 SFDVKD.

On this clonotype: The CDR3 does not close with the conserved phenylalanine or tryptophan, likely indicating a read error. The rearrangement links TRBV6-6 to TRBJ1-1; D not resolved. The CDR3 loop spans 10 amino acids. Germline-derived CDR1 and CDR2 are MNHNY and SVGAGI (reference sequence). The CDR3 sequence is CASSNSEAFS. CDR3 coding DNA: TGTGCCAGCAGCAACAGTGAAGCTTTCTCT.

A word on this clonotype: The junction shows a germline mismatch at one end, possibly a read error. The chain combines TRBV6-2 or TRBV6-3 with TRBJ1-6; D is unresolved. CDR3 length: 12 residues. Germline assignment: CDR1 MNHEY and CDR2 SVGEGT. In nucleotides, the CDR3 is TGTGCCAGCGGAAACAGCGAATCACCACTCCACTTT. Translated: CASGNSESPLHF.

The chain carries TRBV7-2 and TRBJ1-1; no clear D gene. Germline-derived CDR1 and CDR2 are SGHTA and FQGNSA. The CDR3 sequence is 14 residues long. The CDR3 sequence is CPGSLVTSSTEAFF. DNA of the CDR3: TGTCCCGGCAGCTTAGTAACATCGAGCACTGAAGCTTTCTTT.

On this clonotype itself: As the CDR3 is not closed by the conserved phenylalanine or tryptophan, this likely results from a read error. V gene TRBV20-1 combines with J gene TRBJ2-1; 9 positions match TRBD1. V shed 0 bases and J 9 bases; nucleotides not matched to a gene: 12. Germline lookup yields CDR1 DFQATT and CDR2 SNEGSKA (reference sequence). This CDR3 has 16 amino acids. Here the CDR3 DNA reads TGCAGTGCTAGAGATAATCCTGGGGACAGGGCAATTGAGCAGTTCTCC. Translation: CSARDNPGDRAIEQFS.

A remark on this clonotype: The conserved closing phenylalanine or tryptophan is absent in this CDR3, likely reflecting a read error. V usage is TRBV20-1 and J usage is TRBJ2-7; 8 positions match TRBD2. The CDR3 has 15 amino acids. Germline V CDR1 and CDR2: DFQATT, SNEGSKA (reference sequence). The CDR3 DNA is TGCAATGCTTTCCAGAGCGGGAGAGCCCTCTACGAGCAGTACATC. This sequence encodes CNAFQSGRALYEQYI.

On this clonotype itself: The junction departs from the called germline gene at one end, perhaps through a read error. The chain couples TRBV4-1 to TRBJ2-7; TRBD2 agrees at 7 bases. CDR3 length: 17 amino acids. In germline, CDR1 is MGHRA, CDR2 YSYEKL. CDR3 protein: CASSQPPGGGVTYDQYF. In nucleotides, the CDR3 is TGCGCCAGCAGCCAACCCCCGGGGGGAGGGGTAACCTACGATCAGTACTTC.

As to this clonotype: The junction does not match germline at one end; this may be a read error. The CDR3 DNA sequence: TGCAGTGCTAGAGATAGTTCCCGGACAGTGAGCACTGAAGCTTCCTTT. Amino acids: CSARDSSRTVSTEASF. The V and J genes are TRBV20-1 and TRBJ1-1, with a weak D call TRBD1 (6 bases). The CDR3 covers 16 residues. CDR1 is DFQATT, CDR2 SNEGSKA, per germline (reference sequence).

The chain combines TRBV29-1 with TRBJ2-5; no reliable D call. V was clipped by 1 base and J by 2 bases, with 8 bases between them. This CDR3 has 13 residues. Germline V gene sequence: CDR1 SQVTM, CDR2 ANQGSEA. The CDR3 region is CSVEGNSQETQYF. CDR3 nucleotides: TGCAGCGTTGAAGGCAACAGTCAAGAGACCCAGTACTTC.

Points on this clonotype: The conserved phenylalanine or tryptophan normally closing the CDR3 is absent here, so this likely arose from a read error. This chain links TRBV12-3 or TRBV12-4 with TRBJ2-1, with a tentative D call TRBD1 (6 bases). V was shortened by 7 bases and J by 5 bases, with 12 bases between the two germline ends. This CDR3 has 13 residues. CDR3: CASNPDSDNEQFI. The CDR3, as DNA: TGTGCCAGCAATCCGGACAGCGACAATGAGCAGTTCATC.

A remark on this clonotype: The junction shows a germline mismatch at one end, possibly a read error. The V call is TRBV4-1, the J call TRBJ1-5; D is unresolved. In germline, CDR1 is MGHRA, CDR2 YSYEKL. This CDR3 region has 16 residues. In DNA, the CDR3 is TGCGCCAGGAGCCAAGATTTAGGATACCGCAATCAGCCCCAACGTTTT. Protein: CARSQDLGYRNQPQRF.

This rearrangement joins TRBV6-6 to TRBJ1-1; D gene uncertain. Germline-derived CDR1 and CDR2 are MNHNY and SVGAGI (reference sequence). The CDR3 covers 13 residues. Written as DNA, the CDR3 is TGTGCAAGCTGTTTGTTACAGTGGGCCGGAGCTTTCTTT. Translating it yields CASCLLQWAGAFF.

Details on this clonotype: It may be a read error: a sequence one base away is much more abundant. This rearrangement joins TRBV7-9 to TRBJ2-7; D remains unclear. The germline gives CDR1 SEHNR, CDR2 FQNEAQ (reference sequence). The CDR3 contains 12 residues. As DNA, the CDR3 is TGTGCCAGCAGCCCTTTCCATTCCGAGCATTACTTC. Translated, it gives CASSPFHSEHYF.

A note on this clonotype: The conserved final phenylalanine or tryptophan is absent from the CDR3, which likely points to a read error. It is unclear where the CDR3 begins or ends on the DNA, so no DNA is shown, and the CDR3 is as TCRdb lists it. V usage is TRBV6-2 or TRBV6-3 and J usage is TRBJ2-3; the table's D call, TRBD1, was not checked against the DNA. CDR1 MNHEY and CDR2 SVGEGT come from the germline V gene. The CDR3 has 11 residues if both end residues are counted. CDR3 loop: CASLGADTKYC.

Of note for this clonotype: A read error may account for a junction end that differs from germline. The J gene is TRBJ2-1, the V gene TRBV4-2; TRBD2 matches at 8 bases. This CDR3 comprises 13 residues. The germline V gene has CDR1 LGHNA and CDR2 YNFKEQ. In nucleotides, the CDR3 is TGTGTCAGCAGCCAAAATTTAGCGGGATTAAGGTTCTTC. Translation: CVSSQNLAGLRFF.

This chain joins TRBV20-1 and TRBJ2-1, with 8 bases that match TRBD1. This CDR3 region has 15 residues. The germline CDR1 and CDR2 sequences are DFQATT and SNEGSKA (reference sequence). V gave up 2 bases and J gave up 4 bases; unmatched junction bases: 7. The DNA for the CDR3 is TGCAGTGCTAGAATTGGAGACAGGGGATACAATGAGCAGTTCTTC. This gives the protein CSARIGDRGYNEQFF.

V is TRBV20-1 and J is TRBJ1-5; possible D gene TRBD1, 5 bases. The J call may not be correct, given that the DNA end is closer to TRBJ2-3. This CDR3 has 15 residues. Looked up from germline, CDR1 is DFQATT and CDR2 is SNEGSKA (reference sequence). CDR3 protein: CSVNPQQVAEQPQYF. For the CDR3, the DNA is TGCAGTGTCAATCCTCAACAGGTGGCAGAACAGCCCCAGTATTTT.

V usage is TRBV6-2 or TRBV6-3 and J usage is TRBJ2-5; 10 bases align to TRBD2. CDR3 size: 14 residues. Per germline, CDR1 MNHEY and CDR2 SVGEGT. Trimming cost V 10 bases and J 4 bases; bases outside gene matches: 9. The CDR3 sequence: CAIWLAGVGETQYF. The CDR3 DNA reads TGTGCCATCTGGCTAGCGGGAGTAGGAGAGACCCAGTACTTC.

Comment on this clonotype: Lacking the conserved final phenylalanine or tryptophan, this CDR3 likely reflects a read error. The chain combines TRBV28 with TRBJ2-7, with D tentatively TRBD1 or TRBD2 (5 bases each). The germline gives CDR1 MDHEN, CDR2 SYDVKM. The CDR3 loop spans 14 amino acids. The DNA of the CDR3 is TGCGCCAGCAGGCGCCCGGGGCCCGCCTACGAGCAGTACATC. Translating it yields CASRRPGPAYEQYI.

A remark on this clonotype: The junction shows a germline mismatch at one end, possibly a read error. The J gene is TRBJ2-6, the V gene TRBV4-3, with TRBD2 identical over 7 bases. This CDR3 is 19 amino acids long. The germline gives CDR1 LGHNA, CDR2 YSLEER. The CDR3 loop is CASSPQGSGRISGVNVLTF. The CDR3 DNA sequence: TGCGCCAGCAGCCCTCAGGGTAGCGGGCGTATCTCGGGGGTCAACGTCCTGACTTTC.

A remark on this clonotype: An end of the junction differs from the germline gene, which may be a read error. The CDR3 region is CASSLDMGLYEQYF. As DNA, the CDR3 is TGTGCCAGCAGCTTAGATATGGGGTTATACGAACAGTACTTC. V and J are TRBV11-2 and TRBJ2-7; D unresolved. CDR3 length: 14 residues. The germline CDR1 and CDR2 sequences are SGHAT and FQNNGV.

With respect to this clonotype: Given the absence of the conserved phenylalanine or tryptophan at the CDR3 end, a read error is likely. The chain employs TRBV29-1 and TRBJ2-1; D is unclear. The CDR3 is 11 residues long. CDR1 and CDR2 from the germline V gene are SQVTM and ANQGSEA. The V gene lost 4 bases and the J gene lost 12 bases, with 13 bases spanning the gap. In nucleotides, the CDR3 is TGCAGCGTTGTGGCCGAGAGTGGGCAGTTCTTG. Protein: CSVVAESGQFL.

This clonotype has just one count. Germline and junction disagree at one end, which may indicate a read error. The CDR3: CSDRKLAGGTDMQYF. The CDR3 DNA reads as TGCAGTGATAGGAAACTAGCGGGAGGTACAGATATGCAGTATTTT. The rearrangement uses TRBV20-1 and TRBJ2-3, with 12 nucleotides matching TRBD2. This CDR3 comprises 15 residues. Germline lookup yields CDR1 DFQATT and CDR2 SNEGSKA (reference sequence).

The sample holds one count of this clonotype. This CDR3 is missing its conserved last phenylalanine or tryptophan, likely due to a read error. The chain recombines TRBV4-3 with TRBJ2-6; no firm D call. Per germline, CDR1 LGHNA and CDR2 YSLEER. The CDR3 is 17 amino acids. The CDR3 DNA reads TGCGCCAGTAGCCAAGACGCAGGTTTATCTGGGGCCAACGTCCTGACTATC. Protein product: CASSQDAGLSGANVLTI.

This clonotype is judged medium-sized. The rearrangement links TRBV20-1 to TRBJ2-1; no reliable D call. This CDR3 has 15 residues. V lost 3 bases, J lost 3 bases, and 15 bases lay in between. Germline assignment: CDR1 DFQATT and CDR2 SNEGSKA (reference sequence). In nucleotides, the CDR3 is TGCAGTGCTAGCGTCGCCAACCTTGACTACAATGAGCAGTTCTTC. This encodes CSASVANLDYNEQFF.